A selection of T cell receptor beta chains follows, all from one sample in a study of shared clonotypes between healthy human individuals. The data were produced by immunoSEQ multiplex PCR, yet TCRdb's version contains in-frame clones alone and is incomplete. The sample contains more than 1 million clones, around 78% of which appear only once. Material: memory CD4+ T cells from PBMCs. The receptors derive from a man aged 18 to 29 in good health. Some clones in this sample may be carry-over from other donors' samples. Both conserved end residues are part of each CDR3. The D gene is left open where the match is weak. Clone size is given for some rows only: seen once, a few or many times, or a class if the clone is expanded.

J | size | D | V | length | CDR3 | DNA
TRBJ2-1 | . | TRBD2 | TRBV7-2 | 15 | CASIAPGLAANEQFF | TGTGCCAGCATCGCTCCAGGACTAGCTGCCAATGAGCAGTTCTTC
TRBJ2-7 | . | TRBD1 | TRBV5-1 | 14 | CASSLGQGISEQYF | TGCGCCAGCAGCCTCGGACAGGGTATTTCCGAGCAGTACTTC
TRBJ2-7 | . | . | TRBV18 | 16 | CASSPSFHGASYEQYF | TGTGCCAGCTCACCGTCCTTCCACGGGGCCTCCTACGAGCAGTACTTC
TRBJ1-5 | once | . | TRBV6-5 | 13 | CASRSDSNQPQHF | TGTGCCAGCAGATCGGACAGCAATCAGCCCCAGCATTTT
TRBJ2-1 | . | TRBD2 | TRBV7-2 | 17 | CASSTGLAGGPYNEQFF | TGTGCCAGCAGTACGGGACTAGCGGGAGGGCCCTACAATGAGCAGTTCTTC
TRBJ2-7 | . | . | TRBV6-5 | 15 | CASSKAGDGFYEQYF | TGTGCCAGCAGCAAAGCAGGGGACGGGTTCTACGAGCAGTACTTC
TRBJ2-1 | once | TRBD2 | TRBV30 | 17 | CAWRMTSGGSSYNEQFF | TGTGCCTGGAGGATGACTAGCGGGGGGAGCTCCTACAATGAGCAGTTCTTC
TRBJ1-5 | . | TRBD1 | TRBV5-6 | 17 | CASSLIGAQGGGQPQHF | TGTGCCAGCAGCTTGATCGGGGCGCAGGGGGGAGGTCAGCCCCAGCATTTT
TRBJ2-5 | . | . | TRBV9 | 13 | CASSEAPKETQYF | TGTGCCAGCAGCGAGGCCCCCAAAGAGACCCAGTACTTC
TRBJ2-1 | . | TRBD2 | TRBV5-1 | 17 | CASSLGSSGMAYNEQFF | TGCGCCAGCAGCTTGGGTAGTAGCGGGATGGCTTACAATGAGCAGTTCTTC
TRBJ1-1 | . | . | TRBV7-9 | 14 | CASSLSGAYTEAFF | TGTGCCAGCAGCTTGAGCGGAGCTTACACTGAAGCTTTCTTT
TRBJ2-5 | . | TRBD1 | TRBV7-8 | 17 | CASSPPGDRVGRETQYF | TGTGCCAGCAGCCCCCCCGGAGACAGGGTTGGTAGAGAGACCCAGTACTTC
TRBJ2-2 | . | . | TRBV2 | 14 | CASLGRTNTGELFF | TGTGCCAGCCTAGGTAGAACGAACACCGGGGAGCTGTTTTTT
TRBJ1-1 | . | . | TRBV11-3 | 14 | CASSLESRNTEAFF | TGTGCCAGCAGCTTAGAATCCAGGAACACTGAAGCTTTCTTT
TRBJ1-1 | . | TRBD1 | TRBV11-1 | 16 | CASSSTGGLYDTEAFF | TGTGCCAGCAGCTCGACAGGGGGCCTCTACGACACTGAAGCTTTCTTT
TRBJ2-1 | once | . | TRBV4-2 | 17 | CASSRSGPRIPINEQFF | TGTGCCAGCAGCCGGTCGGGACCGCGTATACCGATCAATGAGCAGTTCTTC
TRBJ2-3 | . | TRBD2 | TRBV9 | 15 | CASSPRLAGADTQYF | TGTGCCAGCAGCCCTCGACTAGCGGGAGCAGATACGCAGTATTTT
TRBJ1-2 | . | . | TRBV28 | 14 | CASLPGGVNYGYTF | TGTGCCAGCCTACCCGGGGGGGTTAACTATGGCTACACCTTC
TRBJ2-3 | . | . | TRBV7-3 | 16 | CASSLRRGSGTDTQYF | TGTGCCAGCAGCTTAAGGAGAGGATCCGGCACAGATACGCAGTATTTT
TRBJ2-1 | . | . | TRBV11-3 | 18 | CASSLAMGSATVVNEQFF | TGTGCCAGCAGCTTAGCAATGGGTAGCGCGACGGTTGTTAATGAGCAGTTCTTC
TRBJ2-7 | . | . | TRBV14 | 14 | CASGGQGKVYEQYF | TGTGCCAGCGGAGGGCAGGGTAAGGTCTACGAGCAGTACTTC
TRBJ1-2 | . | . | TRBV7-2 | 16 | CASSLVAGPSNYGYTF | TGTGCCAGCAGCTTAGTTGCCGGCCCATCTAACTATGGCTACACCTTC
TRBJ1-1 | once | . | TRBV28 | 14 | CASSLGLPNTEAFF | TGTGCCAGCAGTTTAGGACTCCCGAACACTGAAGCTTTCTTT
TRBJ1-5 | . | . | TRBV27 | 16 | CASSLYGMQPNQPQHF | TGTGCCAGCAGTTTATATGGGATGCAGCCCAATCAGCCCCAGCATTTT
TRBJ2-3 | few | TRBD2 | TRBV5-1 | 16 | CASSLPGTSDTDTQYF | TGCGCCAGCAGCCTACCCGGGACTAGCGATACAGATACGCAGTATTTT
TRBJ1-4 | . | TRBD1 | TRBV2 | 14 | CASSEGQGREKLFF | TGTGCCAGCAGTGAAGGACAGGGACGTGAAAAACTGTTTTTT
TRBJ2-1 | . | . | TRBV30 | 13 | CAWSTGLYNEQFF | TGTGCCTGGAGTACAGGGCTCTACAATGAGCAGTTCTTC
TRBJ2-7 | . | . | TRBV30 | 12 | CAWIGEKYEQYF | TGTGCCTGGATTGGAGAGAAATACGAGCAGTACTTC
TRBJ2-1 | . | TRBD2 | TRBV11-2 | 16 | CASSLSLSGEYNEQFF | TGTGCCAGCAGCTTATCCCTCAGCGGGGAGTACAATGAGCAGTTCTTC
TRBJ2-1 | . | . | TRBV6-1 | 15 | CASKSDSTLYNEQFF | TGTGCCAGTAAGAGTGACAGCACCCTCTACAATGAGCAGTTCTTC
TRBJ2-4 | . | . | TRBV18 | 19 | CASSPSGGEGLMAKNIQYF | TGTGCCAGCTCACCAAGTGGGGGTGAGGGTCTTATGGCCAAAAACATTCAGTACTTC
TRBJ1-1 | . | . | TRBV28 | 13 | CASSFAAGGMAFF | TGTGCCAGCAGTTTTGCGGCTGGGGGAATGGCTTTCTTT
TRBJ2-2 | . | TRBD2 | TRBV7-2 | 15 | CASSFRPSGSGELFF | TGTGCCAGCAGCTTTAGGCCTAGCGGGAGTGGGGAGCTGTTTTTT